This TCR beta chain comes out of a study of OX40 agonist ivuxolimab in advanced cancers. Study-level points and caveats: Among T cells, CD8+ cells averaged more expanded clones than CD4+ cells. Near-lowest levels of clonal expansion characterized partial responders at 0.1-3.0 mg/kg.

At baseline, cycle 4 day 1, and cycle 7 day 1, blood was sampled. Clones were sequenced by immunoSEQ multiplex PCR, and TCRdb holds only the in-frame ones, with some missing. The sample carries 40,000 to 45,000 clones, 80% recorded once. On this clone: Its antigen is as yet unknown.

The CDR3 has 14 amino acids. Looked up from germline, CDR1 is KGHSH and CDR2 is LQKENI. Trimming stripped 0 bases from V and 2 bases from J, with 7 bases between. Sequenced material: CD4+ or CD8+ T cells sorted from blood, taken in a trial of the OX40 agonist ivuxolimab. The sequence was collected from an adult with an advanced solid tumor such as melanoma, head and neck, liver or kidney cancer. The genes are TRBV18 and TRBJ2-5; the D is unclear. The CDR3 here is CASSPPPYQETQYF. The CDR3 nucleotides are TGTGCCAGCTCACCACCCCCGTATCAAGAGACCCAGTACTTC.